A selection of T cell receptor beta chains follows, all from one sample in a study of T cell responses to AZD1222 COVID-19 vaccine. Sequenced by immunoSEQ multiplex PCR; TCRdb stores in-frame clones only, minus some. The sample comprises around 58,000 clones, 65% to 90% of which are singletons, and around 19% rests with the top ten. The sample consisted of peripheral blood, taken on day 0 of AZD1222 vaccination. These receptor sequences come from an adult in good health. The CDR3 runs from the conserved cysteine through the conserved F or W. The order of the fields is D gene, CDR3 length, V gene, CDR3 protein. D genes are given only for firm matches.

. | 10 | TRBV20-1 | CSAEHDTQYF
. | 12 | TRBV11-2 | CASSLGQETQYF
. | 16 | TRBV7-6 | CASSLVYSSGANVLTF
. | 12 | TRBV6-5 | CASSSGGNGYTF
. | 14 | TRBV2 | CASSTGTWSDEQFF
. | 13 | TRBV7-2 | CASSLSRTVEAFF
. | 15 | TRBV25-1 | CASSENFGTQSGYTF
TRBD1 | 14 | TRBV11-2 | CASSLGQGRQPQHF
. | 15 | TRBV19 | CASSFNDRINQPQHF
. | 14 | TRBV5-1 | CASSSGFVGSGYTF
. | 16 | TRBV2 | CASSPSLKSSYNEQFF
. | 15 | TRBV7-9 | CASSLGPVINQPQHF
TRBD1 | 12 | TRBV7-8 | CASSSRQGEAFF
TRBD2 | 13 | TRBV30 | CAREREGHNEQFF
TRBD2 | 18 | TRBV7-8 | CASSLDMGGLAEQETQYF
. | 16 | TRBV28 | CASSGASGGLNTEAFF
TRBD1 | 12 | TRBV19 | CASSRQGQEQFF
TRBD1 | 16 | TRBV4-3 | CASSQGRTGGTDTQYF
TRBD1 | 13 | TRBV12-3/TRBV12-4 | CASSGTENQPQHF
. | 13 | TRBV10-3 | CAIQQGDYLPQHF
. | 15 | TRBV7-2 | CASSHDGRSNQPQHF
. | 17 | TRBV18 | CASSLRQANSGANVLTF
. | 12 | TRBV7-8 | CASSFLYNEQFF
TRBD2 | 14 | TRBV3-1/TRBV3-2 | CASSQGTSGNEQFF
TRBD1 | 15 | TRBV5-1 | CASSLGTGVYNEQFF
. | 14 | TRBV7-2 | CASSLGRQSTEAFF
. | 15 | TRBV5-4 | CASSPLWERMETQYF